Given below is one T cell receptor (beta chain) in context. The antigen is undetermined. The assay was immunoSEQ multiplex PCR, and TCRdb's table has in-frame clones only and misses some. Here the sample spans approximately 2.4 million clones, more than 90% being singletons. Germline lookup yields CDR1 LGHNA and CDR2 YNFKEQ. This CDR3 has 15 residues. Trimming removed 1 base at V and 3 bases at J, with 9 bases between. This entry is derived from a study of shared clonotypes between healthy human individuals. Study information: Each donor had three CD4 naive, three CD4 memory, two CD8 naive and one CD8 memory plate.

Study-wide findings and caveats: Generation probability values for non-shared clonotypes were lower than those for clonotypes shared by all four donors.

The chain couples TRBV4-2 to TRBJ2-2; D remains ambiguous. This sequence was found in a man aged 18 to 35 in good health. Sequencing was done on a sample of naive CD4+ T cells sorted from blood. Subset specified: CD45RA+ positively selected. In DNA form, the CDR3 reads TGTGCCAGCAGCCAAGTCCCAGGCTACACCGGGGAGCTGTTTTTT. Translated: CASSQVPGYTGELFF.